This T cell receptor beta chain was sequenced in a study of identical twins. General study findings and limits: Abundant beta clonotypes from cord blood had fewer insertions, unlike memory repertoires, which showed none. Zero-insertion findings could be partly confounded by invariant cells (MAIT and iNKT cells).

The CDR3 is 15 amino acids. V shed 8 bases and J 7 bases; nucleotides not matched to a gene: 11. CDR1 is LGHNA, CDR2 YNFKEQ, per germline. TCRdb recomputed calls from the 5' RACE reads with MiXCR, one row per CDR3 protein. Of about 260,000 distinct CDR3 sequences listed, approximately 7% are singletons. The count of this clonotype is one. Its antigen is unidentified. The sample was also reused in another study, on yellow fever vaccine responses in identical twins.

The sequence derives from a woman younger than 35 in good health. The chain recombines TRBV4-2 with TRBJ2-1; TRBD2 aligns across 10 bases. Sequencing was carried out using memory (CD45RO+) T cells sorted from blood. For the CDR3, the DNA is TGTGCCAGCCGGTCCCTAGCGGGAGTGGCGAATGAGCAGTTCTTC. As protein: CASRSLAGVANEQFF.